These 8 T cell receptor beta chains came from one sample sequenced in a study of blood T cell repertoires in COVID-19. Libraries were prepared by immunoSEQ multiplex PCR; TCRdb keeps only in-frame clonotypes and omits some of them. The top ten clones hold 1.3% to 1.5% of a sample with more than 90,000 clones, about 88% of them seen once. Specimen: peripheral blood. The receptor source for this set is a man between 40 and 49 years old with acute or convalescent COVID-19.

With respect to this clone: Mismatch with germline at one junction end may stem from a read error. V is TRBV28 and J is TRBJ2-5; maybe TRBD1 (6 bases). Germline lookup yields CDR1 MDHEN and CDR2 SYDVKM. The CDR3 is 14 amino acids. CDR3: CASSFRVRTETQYF. The CDR3 bases are TGTGCCAGCAGTTTTAGAGTCAGGACAGAGACCCAATACTTC.

The chain carries TRBV4-1 and TRBJ2-7; 10 bases align to TRBD2. CDR3 size: 15 residues. J was trimmed by 4 bases and V by 4 bases; bases with no gene match: 7. The germline V gene encodes CDR1 MGHRA and CDR2 YSYEKL. CDR3 nucleotide sequence: TGCGCCAGCAGCCCCGGTATTAGCGGGAGGTACGAGCAGTACTTC. Its translation: CASSPGISGRYEQYF.

V is TRBV27 and J is TRBJ2-3; weak D call: TRBD2 (7 bases). Per the germline V gene, CDR1 is MNHEY and CDR2 is SMNVEV (reference sequence). CDR3 length: 15 residues. The V end lost 4 bases, the J end lost 3 bases, and 14 bases lay between the germline ends. The CDR3: CASSWGPGGTDTQYF. CDR3 coding DNA: TGTGCCAGCAGTTGGGGGCCGGGGGGAACAGATACGCAGTATTTT.

The chain carries TRBV9 and TRBJ2-1, with TRBD2 matching 16 bases. The length of the CDR3 is 18 residues. Germline assignment: CDR1 SGDLS and CDR2 YYNGEE. V shed 0 bases and J 8 bases; nucleotides not matched to a gene: 8. CDR3 in DNA: TGTGCCAGCAGCGTAGAGACCTTGGGACTAGCGGGAGGGCATGAGCAGTTCTTC. Its translation is CASSVETLGLAGGHEQFF.

The gene calls are TRBV7-3 and TRBJ2-1; 8 bases are shared with TRBD1. The CDR3 is 14 amino acids. Germline CDR1 is SGHTA and CDR2 is FQGTGA. The trim removed 3 bases at V and 6 bases at J, leaving 4 bases unmatched. The CDR3 loop reads CASSFSTGGNEQFF. CDR3 nucleotide sequence: TGTGCCAGCAGCTTTTCAACAGGGGGCAATGAGCAGTTCTTC.

The gene calls are TRBV7-2 and TRBJ2-5; tentative D call: TRBD2 (6 bases). CDR1 SGHTA and CDR2 FQGNSA come from the germline V gene. Trimming removed 2 bases at V and 5 bases at J, with 15 bases between. The CDR3 is made up of 15 amino acids. The CDR3 DNA reads as TGTGCCAGCAGCTTACTTCCGGGCCGGGGGGAGACCCAGTACTTC. This encodes CASSLLPGRGETQYF.

The chain links TRBV19 to TRBJ2-1; weak D call: TRBD2 (6 bases). V lost 3 bases and J lost 8, with 20 bases in between. CDR1 and CDR2 from the germline V gene are LNHDA and SQIVND (reference sequence). The CDR3 sequence is 16 residues long. CDR3 sequence (DNA): TGTGCCAGTAGTATTATTCTCGGGGGAGGCCGGGATGAGCAGTTCTTC. Encoded protein: CASSIILGGGRDEQFF. The full variable domain, in which reference TRBV19 and TRBJ2-1 provide the parts outside the CDR3, is DGGITQSPKYLFRKEGQNVTLSCEQNLNHDAMYWYRQDPGQGLRLIYYSQIVNDFQKGDIAEGYSVSREKKESFPLTVTSAQKNPTAFYLCASSIILGGGRDEQFFGPGTRLTVL.

The chain links TRBV3-1 (or the pseudogene TRBV3-2) to TRBJ1-6, with unresolved D. V gave up 1 base and J gave up 11 bases, with 9 bases separating them. CDR1 LGHDT and CDR2 YNNKEL come from the germline V gene (reference sequence). The CDR3 has 13 residues. The CDR3, as DNA: TGTGCCAGCAGCCAAGTCCACAGCCCACCCCTCCACTTT. Translating gives CASSQVHSPPLHF.